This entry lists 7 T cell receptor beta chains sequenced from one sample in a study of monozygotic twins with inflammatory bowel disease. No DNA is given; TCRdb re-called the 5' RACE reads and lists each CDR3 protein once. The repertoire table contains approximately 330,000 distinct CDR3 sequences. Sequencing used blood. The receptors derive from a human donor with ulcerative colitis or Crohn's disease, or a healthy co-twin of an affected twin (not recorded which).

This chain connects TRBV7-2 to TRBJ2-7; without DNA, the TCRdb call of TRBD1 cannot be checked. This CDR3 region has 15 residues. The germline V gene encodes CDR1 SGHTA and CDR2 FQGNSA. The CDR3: CASSFKGARTYEQYF.

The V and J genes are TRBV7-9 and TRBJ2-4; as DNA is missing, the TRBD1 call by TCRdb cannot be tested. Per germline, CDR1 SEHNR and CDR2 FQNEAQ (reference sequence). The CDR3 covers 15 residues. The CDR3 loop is CASSSLGQGGNIQYF.

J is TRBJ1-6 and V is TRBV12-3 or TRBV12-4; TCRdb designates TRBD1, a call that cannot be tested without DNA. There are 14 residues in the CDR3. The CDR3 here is CASRMTGGSSPLHF.

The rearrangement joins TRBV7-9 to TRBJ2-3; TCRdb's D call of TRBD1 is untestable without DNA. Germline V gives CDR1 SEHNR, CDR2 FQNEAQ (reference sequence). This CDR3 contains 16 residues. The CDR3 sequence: CASSLEFDSGTDTQYF.

The CDR3 is CASSGHGQFQETQYF. The V call is TRBV25-1, the J call TRBJ2-5; TCRdb returns TRBD1, unconfirmable since there is no DNA. In germline, CDR1 is MGHDK, CDR2 SYGVNS. The length of the CDR3 is 15 residues. Full variable domain (rest looked up from reference TRBV25-1 and TRBJ2-5): EADIYQTPRYLVIGTGKKITLECSQTMGHDKMYWYQQDPGMELHLIHYSYGVNSTEKGDLSSESTVSRIRTEHFPLTLESARPSHTSQYLCASSGHGQFQETQYFGPGTRLLVL.

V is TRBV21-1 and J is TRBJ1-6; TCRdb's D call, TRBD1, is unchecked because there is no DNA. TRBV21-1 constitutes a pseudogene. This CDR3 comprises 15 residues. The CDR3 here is CASSNRQGGNSPLHF.

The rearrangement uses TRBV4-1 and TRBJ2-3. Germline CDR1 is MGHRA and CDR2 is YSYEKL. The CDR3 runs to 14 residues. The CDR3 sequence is CASSQDMVQNTQYF.